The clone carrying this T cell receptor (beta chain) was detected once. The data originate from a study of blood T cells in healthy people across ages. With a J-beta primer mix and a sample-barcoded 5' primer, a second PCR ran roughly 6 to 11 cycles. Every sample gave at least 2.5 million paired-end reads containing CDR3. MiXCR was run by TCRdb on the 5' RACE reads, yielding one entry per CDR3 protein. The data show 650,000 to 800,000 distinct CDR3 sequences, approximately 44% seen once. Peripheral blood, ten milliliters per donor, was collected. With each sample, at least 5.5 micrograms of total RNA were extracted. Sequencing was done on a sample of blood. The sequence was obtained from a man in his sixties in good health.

Here the CDR3 DNA reads TGTGCCAGCAGCTCACAGGTCTTGAACACTGAAGCTTTCTTT. Translating it yields CASSSQVLNTEAFF. The J gene is TRBJ1-1, the V gene TRBV21-1; whether TRBD1, the table's D call, matches the DNA was not checked. TRBV21-1 is a known pseudogene. The CDR3 has 14 residues.